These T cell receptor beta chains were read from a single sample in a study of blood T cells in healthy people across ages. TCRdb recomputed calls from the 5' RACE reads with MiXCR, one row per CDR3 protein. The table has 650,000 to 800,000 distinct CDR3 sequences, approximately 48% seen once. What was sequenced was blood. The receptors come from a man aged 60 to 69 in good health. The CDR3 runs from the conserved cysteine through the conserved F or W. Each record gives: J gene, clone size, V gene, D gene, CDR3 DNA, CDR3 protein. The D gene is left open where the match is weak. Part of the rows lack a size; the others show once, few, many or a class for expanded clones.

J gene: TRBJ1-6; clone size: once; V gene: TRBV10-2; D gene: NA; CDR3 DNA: TGCGCCAGCAGTTGGAATAATAATTCACCCCTCCACTTT; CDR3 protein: CASSWNNNSPLHF
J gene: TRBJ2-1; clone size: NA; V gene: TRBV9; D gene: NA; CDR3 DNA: TGTGCCAGCAGCGTACACAGGTCGGTTAGCTCCTACAATGAGCAGTTCTTC; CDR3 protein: CASSVHRSVSSYNEQFF
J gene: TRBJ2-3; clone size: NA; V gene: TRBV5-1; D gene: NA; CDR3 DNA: TGCGCCAGCAGCTTGGTACCAGGGGACCGAGATACGCAGTATTTT; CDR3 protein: CASSLVPGDRDTQYF
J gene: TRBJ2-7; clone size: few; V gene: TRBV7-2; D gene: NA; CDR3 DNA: TGTGCCAGCAGCTTATTATCCTACAATGAGCAGTACTTC; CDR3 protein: CASSLLSYNEQYF
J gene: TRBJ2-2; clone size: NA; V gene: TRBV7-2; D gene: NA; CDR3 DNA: TGTGCCAGCAGCTTAGTCGCGACACCGAACACCGGGGAGCTGTTTTTT; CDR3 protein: CASSLVATPNTGELFF
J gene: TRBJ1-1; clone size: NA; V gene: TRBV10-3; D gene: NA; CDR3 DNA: TGTGCCATCAGTGGTGACTTGGTCACTGAAGCTTTCTTT; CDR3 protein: CAISGDLVTEAFF
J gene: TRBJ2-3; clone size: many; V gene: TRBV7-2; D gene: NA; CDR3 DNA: TGTGCCAGCAGCTTAGGACGGGCGGCCTATACAGATACGCAGTATTTT; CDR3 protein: CASSLGRAAYTDTQYF
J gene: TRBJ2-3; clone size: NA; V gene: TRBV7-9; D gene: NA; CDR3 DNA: TGTGCCAGCAGCTTACTTAGCGGTCTGCGGAACACAGATACGCAGTATTTT; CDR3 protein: CASSLLSGLRNTDTQYF
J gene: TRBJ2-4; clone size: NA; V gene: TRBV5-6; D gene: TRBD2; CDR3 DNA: TGTGCCAGCAGCCCCGGGACTAGCGGGGGGCCCGCAAACATTCAGTACTTC; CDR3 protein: CASSPGTSGGPANIQYF
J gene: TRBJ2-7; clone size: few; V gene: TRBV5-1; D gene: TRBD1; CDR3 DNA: TGCGCCAGCAGCTTGGCCGGGACAGGGAACGAGCAGTACTTC; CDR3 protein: CASSLAGTGNEQYF
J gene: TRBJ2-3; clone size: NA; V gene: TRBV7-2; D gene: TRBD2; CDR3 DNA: TGTGCCAGCAGCTTAAACGCGGGGGTGGGCACAGATACGCAGTATTTT; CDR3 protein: CASSLNAGVGTDTQYF
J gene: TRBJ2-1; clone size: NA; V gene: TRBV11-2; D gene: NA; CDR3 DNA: TGTGCCAGCAGCGGGGGGCAGAGGGGTTTCAATGAGCAGTTCTTC; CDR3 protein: CASSGGQRGFNEQFF
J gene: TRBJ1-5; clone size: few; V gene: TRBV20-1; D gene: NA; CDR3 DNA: TGCAGTGCAAAAAAGGGTATAAGCAATCAGCCCCAGCATTTT; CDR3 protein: CSAKKGISNQPQHF
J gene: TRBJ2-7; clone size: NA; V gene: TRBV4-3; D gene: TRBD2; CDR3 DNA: TGCGCCAGCAGCCAAGTGTCGCTAGCGGGGTCCTACGAGCAGTACTTC; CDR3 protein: CASSQVSLAGSYEQYF
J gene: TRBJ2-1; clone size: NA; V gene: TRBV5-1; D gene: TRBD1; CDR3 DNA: TGCGCCAGCAGCTACCGGGACAGGGGATCCTACAATGAGCAGTTCTTC; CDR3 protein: CASSYRDRGSYNEQFF
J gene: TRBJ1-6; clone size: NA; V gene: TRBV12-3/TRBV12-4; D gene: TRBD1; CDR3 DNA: TGTGCCAGCAGTTGGAGAATCCAGACAGGGTTTTCACCCCTCCACTTT; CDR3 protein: CASSWRIQTGFSPLHF
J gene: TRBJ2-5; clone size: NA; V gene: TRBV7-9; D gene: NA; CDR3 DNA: TGTGCCAGCAGAGATCAGGGGAAGGAGACCCAGTACTTC; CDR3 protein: CASRDQGKETQYF
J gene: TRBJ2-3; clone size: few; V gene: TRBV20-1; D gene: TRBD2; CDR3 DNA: TGCAGTGCTAACCGACTAGCGGGCTATATCACAGATACGCAGTATTTT; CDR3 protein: CSANRLAGYITDTQYF
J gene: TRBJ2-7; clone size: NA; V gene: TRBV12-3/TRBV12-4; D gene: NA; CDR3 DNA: TGTGTCAGCAGTTGTCGGACCGCATGGGAGCAGTACTTC; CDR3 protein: CVSSCRTAWEQYF
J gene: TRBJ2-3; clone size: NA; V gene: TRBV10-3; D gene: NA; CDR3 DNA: TGTGCCGTCAGTGAGTCTGCAGATACGCAGTATTTT; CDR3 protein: CAVSESADTQYF
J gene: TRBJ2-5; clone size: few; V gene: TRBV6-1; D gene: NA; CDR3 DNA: TGTGCCAGCAGTCATAGCCGGGACCCCCGTAGGAAGACCCAGTACTTC; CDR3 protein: CASSHSRDPRRKTQYF
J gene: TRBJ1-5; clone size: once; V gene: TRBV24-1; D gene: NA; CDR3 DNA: TGTGCCACCAGTGATTCTTTAGGGGGTTATAGCAATCAGCCCCAGCATTTT; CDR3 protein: CATSDSLGGYSNQPQHF
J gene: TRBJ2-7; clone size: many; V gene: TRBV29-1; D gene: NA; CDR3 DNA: TGCAGCGTAACTATGGACAGTACCTACGAGCAGTACTTC; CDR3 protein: CSVTMDSTYEQYF
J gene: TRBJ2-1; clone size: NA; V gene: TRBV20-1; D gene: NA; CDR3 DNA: TGCAGTGCTATACCCGGGGGCAGTGAGCAGTTCTTC; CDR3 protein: CSAIPGGSEQFF
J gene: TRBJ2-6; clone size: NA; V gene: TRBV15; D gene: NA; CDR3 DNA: TGTGCCACCAGCAGAGGGGGAACTGGGGCCAACGTCCTGACTTTC; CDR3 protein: CATSRGGTGANVLTF
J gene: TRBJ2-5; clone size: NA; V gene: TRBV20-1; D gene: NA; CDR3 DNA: TGCAGTGCTAGATCATCCCCGGGGGGCCACCAAGAGACCCAGTACTTC; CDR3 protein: CSARSSPGGHQETQYF
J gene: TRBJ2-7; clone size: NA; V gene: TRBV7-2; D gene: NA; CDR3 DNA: TGTGCCAGCAGCTCCCCTACGGGAGCCTCCTACGAGCAGTACTTC; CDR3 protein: CASSSPTGASYEQYF
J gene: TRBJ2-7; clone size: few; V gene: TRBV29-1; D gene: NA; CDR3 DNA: TGCAGCGTCGCCCGGGACAATTTCTACGAGCAGTACTTC; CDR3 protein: CSVARDNFYEQYF
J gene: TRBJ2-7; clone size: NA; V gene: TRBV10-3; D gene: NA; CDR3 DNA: TGTGCCATCAGTGGGGCCAGGGCGGGCGAGCAGTACTTC; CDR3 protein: CAISGARAGEQYF
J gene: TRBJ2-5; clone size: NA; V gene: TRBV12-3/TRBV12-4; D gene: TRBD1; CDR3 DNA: TGTGCCAGCAGTCCCCGGACAGGGATGGAGACCCAGTACTTC; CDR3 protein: CASSPRTGMETQYF
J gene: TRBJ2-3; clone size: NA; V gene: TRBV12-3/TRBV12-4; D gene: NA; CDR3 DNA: TGTGCCAGCAGCCCCTGGGAAGCTACGCTATCGAATACGCAGTATTTT; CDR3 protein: CASSPWEATLSNTQYF
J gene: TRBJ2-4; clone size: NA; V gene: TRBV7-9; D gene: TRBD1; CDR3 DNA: TGTGCCAGCAGCACACAGGGGGCTGGCAAAAACATTCAGTACTTC; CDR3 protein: CASSTQGAGKNIQYF
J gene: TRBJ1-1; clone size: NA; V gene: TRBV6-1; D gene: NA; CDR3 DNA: TGTGCCAGCAGTGGGTTTACACGGTTGAACACTGAAGCTTTCTTT; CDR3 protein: CASSGFTRLNTEAFF
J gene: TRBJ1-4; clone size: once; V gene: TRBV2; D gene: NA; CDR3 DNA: TGTGCCAGCAGTGTACGGACAACTAATGAAAAACTGTTTTTT; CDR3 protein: CASSVRTTNEKLFF
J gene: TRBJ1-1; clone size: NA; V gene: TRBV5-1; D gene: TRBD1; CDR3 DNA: TGCGCCAGCAGCCCGATGGGACAGGCGAACACTGAAGCTTTCTTT; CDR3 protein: CASSPMGQANTEAFF
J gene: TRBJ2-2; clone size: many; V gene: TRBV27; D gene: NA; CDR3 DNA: TGTGCCAGCAGCATCGAAGTAAGAACTACCACCGGGGAGCTGTTTTTT; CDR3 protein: CASSIEVRTTTGELFF
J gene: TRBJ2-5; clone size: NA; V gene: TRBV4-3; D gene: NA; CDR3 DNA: TGCGCCAGCAGCCAAGCGGGGGCTAGAGAGCAGTACTTC; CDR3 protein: CASSQAGAREQYF
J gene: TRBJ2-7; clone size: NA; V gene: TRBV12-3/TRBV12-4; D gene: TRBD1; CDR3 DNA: TGTGCCAGCAGTGTCGGACAGGTCCGCGGGTACGAGCAGTACTTC; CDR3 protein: CASSVGQVRGYEQYF
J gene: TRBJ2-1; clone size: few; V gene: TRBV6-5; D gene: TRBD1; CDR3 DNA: TGTGCCAGCAGCCTACAGGGGCTGGCCTACAATGAGCAGTTCTTC; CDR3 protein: CASSLQGLAYNEQFF
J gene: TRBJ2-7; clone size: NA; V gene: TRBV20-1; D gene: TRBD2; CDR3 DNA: TGCAGTGCTAGGCTAGCGGGGGGGTCCTGGGGCTCCTACGAGCAGTACTTC; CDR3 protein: CSARLAGGSWGSYEQYF
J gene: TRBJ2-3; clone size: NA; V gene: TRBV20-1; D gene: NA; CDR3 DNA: TGCAGTGCTAGAGATCTGGGGACGCTCACAGATACGCAGTATTTT; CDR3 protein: CSARDLGTLTDTQYF
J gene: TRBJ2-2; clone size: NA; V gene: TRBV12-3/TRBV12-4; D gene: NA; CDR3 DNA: TGTGCCAGCAGTTTAGTTGGGGGCGGGGAGCTGTTTTTT; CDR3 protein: CASSLVGGGELFF
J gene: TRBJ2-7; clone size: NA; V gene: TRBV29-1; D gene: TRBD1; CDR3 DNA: TGCAGCGCCCATGCCACAGGGGGTTTTCCCAACGAGCAGTACTTC; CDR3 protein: CSAHATGGFPNEQYF
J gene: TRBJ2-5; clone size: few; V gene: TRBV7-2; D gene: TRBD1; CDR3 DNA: TGTGCCAGCAGCGTCACAGGGGGAGAGACCCAGTACTTC; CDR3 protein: CASSVTGGETQYF
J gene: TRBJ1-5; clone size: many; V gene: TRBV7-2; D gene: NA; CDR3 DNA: TGTGCCAGCAGCCAACAGGGCAATCAGCCCCAGCATTTT; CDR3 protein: CASSQQGNQPQHF
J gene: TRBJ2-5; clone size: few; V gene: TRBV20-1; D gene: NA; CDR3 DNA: TGCAGTGCTAGAGATTCACTAAAAGAGACCCAGTACTTC; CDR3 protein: CSARDSLKETQYF
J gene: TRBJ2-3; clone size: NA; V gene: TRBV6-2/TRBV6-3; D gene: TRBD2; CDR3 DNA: TGTGCCAGCAGTTACGCCGGGACTATCACAGATACGCAGTATTTT; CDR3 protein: CASSYAGTITDTQYF
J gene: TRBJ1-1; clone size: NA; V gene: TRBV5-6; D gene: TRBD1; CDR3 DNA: TGTGCCAGCAGCATCACCGGGACAGAGATGATGAACACTGAAGCTTTCTTT; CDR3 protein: CASSITGTEMMNTEAFF
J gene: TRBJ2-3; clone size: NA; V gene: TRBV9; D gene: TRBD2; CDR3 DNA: TGTGCCAGCAGCGTAGCCGGGAGCGGGGGTCTCACAGATACGCAGTATTTT; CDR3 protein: CASSVAGSGGLTDTQYF
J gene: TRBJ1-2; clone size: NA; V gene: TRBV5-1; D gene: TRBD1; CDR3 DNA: TGCGCCAGCAGCTTCCAGGACAGGGGCGCCCATGGCTACACCTTC; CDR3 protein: CASSFQDRGAHGYTF
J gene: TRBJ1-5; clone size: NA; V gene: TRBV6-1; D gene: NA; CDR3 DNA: TGTGCCAGCATCGAGGGGGGGTTTCAGCCCCAGCATTTT; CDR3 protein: CASIEGGFQPQHF
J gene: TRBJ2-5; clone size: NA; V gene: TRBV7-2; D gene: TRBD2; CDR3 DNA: TGTGCCAGCAGCCGGACTAGCGGAACCTTAGCGGCCCCGTACTTC; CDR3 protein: CASSRTSGTLAAPYF
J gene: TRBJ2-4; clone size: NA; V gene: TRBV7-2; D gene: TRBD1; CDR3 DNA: TGTGCCAGCAGACCTAACCGGAAGGGGGCAGGAGAAAACATTCAGTACTTC; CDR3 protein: CASRPNRKGAGENIQYF
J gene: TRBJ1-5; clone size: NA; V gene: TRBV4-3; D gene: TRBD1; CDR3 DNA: TGCGCCAGCAGCCGAGAGACAGGGCTCGAGCAGCCCCAGCATTTT; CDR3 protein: CASSRETGLEQPQHF